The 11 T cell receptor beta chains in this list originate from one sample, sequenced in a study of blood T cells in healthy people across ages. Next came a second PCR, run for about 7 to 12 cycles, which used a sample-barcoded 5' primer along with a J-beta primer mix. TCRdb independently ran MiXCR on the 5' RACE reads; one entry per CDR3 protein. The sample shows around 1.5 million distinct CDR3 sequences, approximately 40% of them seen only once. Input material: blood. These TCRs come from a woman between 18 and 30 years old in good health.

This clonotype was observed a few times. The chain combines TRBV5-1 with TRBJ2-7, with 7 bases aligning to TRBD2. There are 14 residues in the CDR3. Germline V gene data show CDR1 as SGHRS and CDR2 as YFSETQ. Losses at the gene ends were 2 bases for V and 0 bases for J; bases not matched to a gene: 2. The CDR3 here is CASSFTSDSYEQYF. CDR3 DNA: TGCGCCAGCAGCTTTACTAGCGACTCCTACGAGCAGTACTTC.

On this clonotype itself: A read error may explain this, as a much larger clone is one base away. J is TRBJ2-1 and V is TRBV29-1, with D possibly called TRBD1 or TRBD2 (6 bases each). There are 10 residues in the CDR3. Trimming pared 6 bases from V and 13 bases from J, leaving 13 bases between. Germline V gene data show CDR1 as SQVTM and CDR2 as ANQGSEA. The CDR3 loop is CSVGGTTQFF. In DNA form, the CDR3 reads TGCAGCGTGGGCGGGACAACCCAGTTCTTC.

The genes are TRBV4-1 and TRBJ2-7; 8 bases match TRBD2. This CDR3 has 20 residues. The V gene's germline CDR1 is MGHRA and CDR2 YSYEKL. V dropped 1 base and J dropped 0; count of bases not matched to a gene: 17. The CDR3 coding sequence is TGCGCCAGCAGCCAAGGAGGGTTAGTGCGAGCGGGAGCCCTCTCCTACGAGCAGTACTTC. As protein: CASSQGGLVRAGALSYEQYF.

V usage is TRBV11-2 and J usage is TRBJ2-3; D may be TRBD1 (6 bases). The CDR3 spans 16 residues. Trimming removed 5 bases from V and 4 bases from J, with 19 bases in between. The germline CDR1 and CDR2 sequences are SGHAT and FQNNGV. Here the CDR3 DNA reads TGTGCCAGCAGCACCCGATCGGGACAACTGGCAGATACGCAGTATTTT. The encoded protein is CASSTRSGQLADTQYF.

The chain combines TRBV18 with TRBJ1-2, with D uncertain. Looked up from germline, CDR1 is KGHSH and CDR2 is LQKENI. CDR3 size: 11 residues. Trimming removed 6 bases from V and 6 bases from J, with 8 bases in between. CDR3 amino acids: CASSALDGYTF. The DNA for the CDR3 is TGTGCCAGCTCGGCCTTAGATGGCTACACCTTC.

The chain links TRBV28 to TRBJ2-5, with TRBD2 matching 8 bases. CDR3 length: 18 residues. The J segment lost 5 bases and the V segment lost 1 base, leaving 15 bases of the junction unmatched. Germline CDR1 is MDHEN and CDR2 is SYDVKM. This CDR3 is CASSLFPGLGPLWETQYF. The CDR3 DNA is TGTGCCAGCAGTTTATTCCCGGGACTAGGCCCTCTTTGGGAGACCCAGTACTTC.

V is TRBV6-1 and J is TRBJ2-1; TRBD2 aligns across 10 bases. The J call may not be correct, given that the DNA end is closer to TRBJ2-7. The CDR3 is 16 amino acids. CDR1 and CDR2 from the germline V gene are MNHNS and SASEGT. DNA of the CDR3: TGTGCCAGCAGTGGATCGACTAGCGGGCGATACAATGAGCAGTACTTC. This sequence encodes CASSGSTSGRYNEQYF.

CDR3 protein: CASSQSGTGNTEAFF. The CDR3 coding sequence is TGTGCCAGCAGTCAATCCGGGACAGGGAACACTGAAGCTTTCTTT. V and J are TRBV11-2 and TRBJ1-1; 8 nucleotides agree with TRBD1. The germline gives CDR1 SGHAT, CDR2 FQNNGV. V shed 6 bases, J shed 1 base, and the junction held 7 bases outside the gene matches. The CDR3 consists of 15 residues.

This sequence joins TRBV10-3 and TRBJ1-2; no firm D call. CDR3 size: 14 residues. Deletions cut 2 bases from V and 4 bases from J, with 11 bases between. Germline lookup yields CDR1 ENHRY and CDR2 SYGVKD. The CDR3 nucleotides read TGTGCCATCAGTGAGGCGCAGGACGGCTATGGCTACACCTTC. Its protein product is CAISEAQDGYGYTF.

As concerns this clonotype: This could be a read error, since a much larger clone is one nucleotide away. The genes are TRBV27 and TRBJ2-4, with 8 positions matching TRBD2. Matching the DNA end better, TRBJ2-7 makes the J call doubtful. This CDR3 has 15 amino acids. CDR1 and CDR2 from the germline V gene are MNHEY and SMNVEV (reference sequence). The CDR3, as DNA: TGTGCCAGCAGTAAAACCTTGACTAGCGATTACGAGCAGTACTTC. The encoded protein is CASSKTLTSDYEQYF.

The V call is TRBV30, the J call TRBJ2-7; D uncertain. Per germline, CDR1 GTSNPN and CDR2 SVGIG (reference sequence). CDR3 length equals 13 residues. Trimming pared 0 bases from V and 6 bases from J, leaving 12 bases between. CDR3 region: CAWSVNTFGEQYF. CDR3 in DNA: TGTGCCTGGAGTGTAAACACCTTCGGCGAGCAGTACTTC.